The 18 T cell receptor beta chains in this list originate from one sample, sequenced in a study of blood T cells in healthy people across ages (dated by TCRdb to about 2015). Libraries were made using 5' RACE. Sequenced using an Illumina HiSeq 2500. A second PCR of roughly 6 to 12 cycles was run with a J-beta primer mix and a sample-barcoded 5' primer. TCRdb ran its own pipeline on the public reads, namely fastp trimming at Q25 and MiXCR clone calling, and kept in-frame beta chains. Each entry merges the rows of one CDR3 protein and shows their most common DNA and genes. Here the sample has 450,000 to 600,000 distinct CDR3 sequences; roughly a quarter occur a single time. About 3.9% of the sample lies in the top ten. The sample was also reused in another study, on T cells of mothers and their children.

Source material: blood. These receptors all stem from a boy aged 2 to 10 in good health.

This clonotype occurred a few times. The chain combines TRBV3-1 with TRBJ1-1, with D unresolved. Trimming cost V 0 bases and J 0 bases, with 8 bases left between them. This CDR3 comprises 15 residues. CDR1 is LGHDT and CDR2 is YNNKEL in the germline V gene (reference sequence). CDR3 DNA sequence: TGTGCCAGCAGCCAAGATATGGGTGTGAACACTGAAGCTTTCTTT. Translated, it gives CASSQDMGVNTEAFF.

The gene calls are TRBV7-9 and TRBJ2-3; 13 bases align to TRBD2. The J segment lost 5 bases and the V segment lost 5 bases, leaving 10 bases of the junction unmatched. CDR3 length: 17 residues. Germline V gives CDR1 SEHNR, CDR2 FQNEAQ (reference sequence). The CDR3 spells CASSRTSGGASLDTQYF. The CDR3 nucleotides are TGTGCCAGCAGCCGAACTAGCGGGGGGGCCAGCTTAGATACGCAGTATTTT.

This chain connects TRBV6-5 to TRBJ1-1; no clear D. Trimming shortened V by 6 bases and J by 2 bases, and 10 bases separated the two germline ends. The CDR3 contains 13 residues. Germline V lookup: CDR1 MNHEY, CDR2 SVGAGI. DNA of the CDR3: TGTGCCAGCAGCCCACGGTCTAACACTGAAGCTTTCTTT. Translated: CASSPRSNTEAFF.

V gene TRBV20-1 combines with J gene TRBJ2-5, with TRBD2 matching 12 bases. Judging by the DNA end, TRBJ2-1 fits better; the J call may be wrong. Looked up from germline, CDR1 is DFQATT and CDR2 is SNEGSKA (reference sequence). CDR3 size: 15 residues. The CDR3 DNA reads as TGCAGTGCTAGAACCGGGACTAGCGGGTCAGGGGAGCAGTTCTTC. As protein: CSARTGTSGSGEQFF.

The chain joins TRBV12-3 or TRBV12-4 to TRBJ1-1; D uncertain. Trimming stripped 6 bases from V and 9 bases from J, with 11 bases between. CDR3 length: 11 amino acids. CDR3 in DNA: TGTGCCAGCAGCCTCGGGCCTCAAGCTTTCTTT. Its protein product is CASSLGPQAFF.

The rearrangement uses TRBV7-2 and TRBJ2-3, with D possibly being TRBD2 (6 bases). The CDR3 is made up of 14 amino acids. The germline V gene has CDR1 SGHTA and CDR2 FQGNSA. V gave up 5 bases and J gave up 5 bases, with 14 bases separating them. CDR3 nucleotide sequence: TGTGCCAGCAGCCAGGGTGGGGGGAGAGATACGCAGTATTTT. The encoded protein is CASSQGGGRDTQYF.

Notes on this clonotype: Compared with germline, one end of the junction differs, possibly owing to a read error. The J gene is TRBJ1-1, the V gene TRBV29-1; 7 bases are shared with TRBD1. Germline values: CDR1 SQVTM, CDR2 ANQGSEA. The CDR3 is 15 amino acids. CDR3 nucleotide sequence: TGCAGCGTCGCCGATTGGGGACAGTCGAACACTGAAGCTCTCTTT. As protein: CSVADWGQSNTEALF.

The CDR3 protein is CASRTGRNTEAFF. The CDR3 DNA reads TGTGCCAGCAGGACAGGGCGGAACACTGAAGCTTTCTTT. This chain links TRBV6-5 with TRBJ1-1, with 7 bases identical to TRBD1. Germline CDR1 reads MNHEY; CDR2 reads SVGAGI. V gave up 6 bases and J gave up 1 base; unmatched junction bases: 2. The length of the CDR3 is 13 residues.

The genes are TRBV6-6 and TRBJ1-5; the D gene is possibly TRBD1 (5 bases). Germline V gene lookup returns CDR1 MNHNY and CDR2 SVGAGI (reference sequence). The CDR3 has 14 residues. Trimming pared 7 bases from V and 4 bases from J, leaving 14 bases between. The CDR3 spells CASMLTVSNQPQHF. CDR3 nucleotide sequence: TGTGCCAGCATGTTGACAGTTTCTAATCAGCCCCAGCATTTT.

This sequence joins TRBV30 and TRBJ1-2, with D unclear. Trimming took 0 bases from V and 0 from J, leaving 11 bases between them. Germline V lookup: CDR1 GTSNPN, CDR2 SVGIG (reference sequence). The CDR3 runs 15 residues. CDR3 coding DNA: TGTGCCTGGAGTGTATTCCCAGAAGCTAACTATGGCTACACCTTC. It yields the protein CAWSVFPEANYGYTF. Complete variable domain (other parts from reference TRBV30 and TRBJ1-2): SQTIHQWPATLVQPVGSPLSLECTVEGTSNPNLYWYRQAAGRGLQLLFYSVGIGQISSEVPQNLSASRPQDRQFILSSKKLLLSDSGFYLCAWSVFPEANYGYTFGSGTRLTVV.

The CDR3 coding sequence is TGTGCCAGCAGCTTGCGGCCTAGCGGGAGGGAAAATGAGCAGTTCTTC. It translates to CASSLRPSGRENEQFF. V gene TRBV7-6 combines with J gene TRBJ2-1; TRBD2 aligns across 12 bases. Germline CDR1 and CDR2: SGHVS and FNYEAQ. The CDR3 is made up of 16 amino acids. J lost 7 bases, V lost 3 bases, and 7 bases had no gene match.

The chain employs TRBV20-1 and TRBJ2-5; TRBD2 matches at 11 bases. J gave up 6 bases and V 4 bases, and 7 bases lay outside the gene matches. The germline gives CDR1 DFQATT, CDR2 SNEGSKA (reference sequence). The CDR3 is 14 residues long. In nucleotides, the CDR3 is TGCAGTGCTAAGTTTCTAGCGGGGGGACAGACCCAGTACTTC. Its translation: CSAKFLAGGQTQYF.

The rearrangement links TRBV7-9 to TRBJ2-1; 8 bases are shared with TRBD2. The CDR3 loop spans 16 amino acids. CDR1 and CDR2 (germline): SEHNR, FQNEAQ (reference sequence). V lost 5 bases to trimming and J lost 7 bases; unmatched junction nucleotides: 13. CDR3 protein: CASSPPQGLVINEQFF. For the CDR3, the DNA is TGTGCCAGCAGCCCACCTCAGGGACTAGTTATAAATGAGCAGTTCTTC.

Only a few counts were recorded for this clonotype. This sequence joins TRBV20-1 and TRBJ2-7; 8 bases map to TRBD1. Germline CDR1 is DFQATT and CDR2 is SNEGSKA (reference sequence). CDR3 length equals 13 residues. The V and J ends lost 6 bases and 2 bases, in that order; junction bases with no gene match: 6. This CDR3 is CSAPETGAYEQYF. DNA for the CDR3: TGCAGTGCGCCTGAGACAGGGGCCTACGAGCAGTACTTC.

This clonotype was picked up a small number of times. The chain links TRBV20-1 to TRBJ1-2; TRBD1 matches at 8 bases. The CDR3 consists of 11 residues. Germline V gene lookup returns CDR1 DFQATT and CDR2 SNEGSKA (reference sequence). Unmatched junction bases numbered 4, after V lost 3 bases and J lost 10 bases. The CDR3 is CSARTTGVYTF. Here the CDR3 DNA reads TGCAGTGCTAGGACGACAGGGGTCTACACCTTC.

This clonotype has only a few counts. V and J are TRBV27 and TRBJ2-7; no reliable D call. The CDR3 totals 13 residues. From germline, CDR1 is MNHEY and CDR2 SMNVEV (reference sequence). V lost 1 base, J lost 7 bases, and 11 bases lay in between. The CDR3 coding sequence is TGTGCCAGCAGTTTATGGGAATCGCGGGAGCAGTACTTC. Protein: CASSLWESREQYF.

The chain has TRBV24-1 and TRBJ2-5; D not resolved. Trimming shortened V by 4 bases and J by 5 bases, and 16 bases separated the two germline ends. CDR1 is KGHDR and CDR2 is SFDVKD in the germline V gene. This CDR3 is 15 amino acids long. The CDR3 loop reads CATSDYPNLPETQYF. CDR3 DNA sequence: TGTGCCACCAGTGACTACCCGAACCTTCCGGAGACCCAGTACTTC.

This clonotype was detected once. The chain's CDR3 is CASSHELAGPIEQFF. In DNA, the CDR3 is TGTGCCAGCAGCCACGAACTAGCGGGGCCAATTGAGCAGTTCTTC. The rearrangement links TRBV6-5 to TRBJ2-5; the match to TRBD2 covers 10 bases. TRBJ2-1 matches the DNA end more closely, so the J call is doubtful. Per the germline V gene, CDR1 is MNHEY and CDR2 is SVGAGI. This CDR3 is 15 amino acids long.